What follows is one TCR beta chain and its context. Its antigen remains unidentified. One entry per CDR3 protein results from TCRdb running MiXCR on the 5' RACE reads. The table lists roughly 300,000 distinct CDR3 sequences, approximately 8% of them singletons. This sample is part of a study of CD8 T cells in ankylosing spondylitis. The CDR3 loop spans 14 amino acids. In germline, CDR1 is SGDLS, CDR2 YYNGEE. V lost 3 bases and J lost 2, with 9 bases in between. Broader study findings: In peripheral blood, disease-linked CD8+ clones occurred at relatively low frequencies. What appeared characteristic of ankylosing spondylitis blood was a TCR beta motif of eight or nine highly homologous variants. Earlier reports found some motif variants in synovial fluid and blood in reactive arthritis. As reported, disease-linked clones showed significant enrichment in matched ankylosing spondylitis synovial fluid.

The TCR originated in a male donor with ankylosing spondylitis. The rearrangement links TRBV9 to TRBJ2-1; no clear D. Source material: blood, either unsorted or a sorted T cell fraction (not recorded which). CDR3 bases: TGTGCCAGCAGCGAGCTGACGCCCTACAATGAGCAGTTCTTC. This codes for CASSELTPYNEQFF. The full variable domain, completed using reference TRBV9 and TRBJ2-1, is DSGVTQTPKHLITATGQRVTLRCSPRSGDLSVYWYQQSLDQGLQFLIQYYNGEERAKGNILERFSAQQFPDLHSELNLSSLELGDSALYFCASSELTPYNEQFFGPGTRLTVL.